This T cell receptor beta chain was identified in a study of blood T cell repertoires in COVID-19. Study details: The United States, Italy and Spain provided the acute and convalescent COVID-19 samples.

Clones were read by immunoSEQ multiplex PCR, and TCRdb kept only the in-frame ones, dropping some. The data show 350,000 to 400,000 clones, roughly 87% seen once. The CDR3 has 16 amino acids. Trimming at V came to 6 bases and at J to 4 bases, leaving 9 bases not matched to a gene. CDR1 MDHEN and CDR2 SYDVKM come from the germline V gene. Donors were grouped by their self-reported clinical history. This chain connects TRBV28 to TRBJ2-3; 11 positions agree with TRBD1. The sequencing sample was made of PBMCs or T cells enriched from blood (not recorded which). This TCR derives from a young woman who had recovered from COVID-19. DNA of the CDR3: TGTGCCAGCAGCCTTCTCCGGACAGGGGGCCCAGATACGCAGTATTTT. It codes for CASSLLRTGGPDTQYF.